The 12 T cell receptor beta chains reported below all come from one sample, sequenced in a study of shared clonotypes between healthy human individuals. Measured with immunoSEQ multiplex PCR; TCRdb has only the in-frame clones, and not every one. Of fewer than 550,000 clones in the sample, 60% to 80% are singletons; the top ten hold around 12%. The sample was PBMCs. All receptors derive from a woman in her 40s in good health. Some clones in this sample may be carry-over from other donors' samples.

Regarding this clone: The sample holds other DNA sequences that translate to the same CDR3. The chain employs TRBV5-8 and TRBJ1-5; D possibly corresponds to TRBD1 (5 bases). The CDR3 extends over 16 amino acids. CDR1 SGHTS and CDR2 YDEGEE come from the germline V gene. V lost 4 bases and J lost 6, with 20 bases in between. CDR3: CASSATWDSRGQPQHF. The CDR3 nucleotides read TGTGCCAGCAGCGCGACCTGGGACTCTAGGGGTCAGCCCCAGCATTTT. Complete variable domain (other parts from reference TRBV5-8 and TRBJ1-5): EAGVTQSPTHLIKTRGQQATLRCSPISGHTSVYWYQQALGLGLQFLLWYDEGEERNRGNFPPRFSGRQFPNYSSELNVNALELEDSALYLCASSATWDSRGQPQHFGDGTRLSIL.

The chain is built from TRBV14 and TRBJ2-6; possibly TRBD2 for D (6 bases). V was shortened by 4 bases and J by 0 bases, with 22 bases between the two germline ends. Germline V gene sequence: CDR1 SGHDN, CDR2 FVKESK. The CDR3 is 20 residues long. CDR3 nucleotides: TGTGCCAGCAGCCCCCAATTGCGGGGCAGTTTTTACTCTGGGGCCAACGTCCTGACTTTC. This codes for CASSPQLRGSFYSGANVLTF.

There are a few counts of this clone. The CDR3, as DNA: TGCGCCAGCAGCCAATACTCGATGACTGAAGCTTTCTTT. Protein: CASSQYSMTEAFF. The chain couples TRBV4-3 to TRBJ1-1; D gene uncertain. The V end was cut by 2 bases, the J end by 5 bases, with 9 bases between. This CDR3 comprises 13 residues. Germline values: CDR1 LGHNA, CDR2 YSLEER.

The chain uses TRBV23-1 and TRBJ2-3, with TRBD1 as a possible D gene (5 bases). TRBV23-1 has ORF status, its function being uncertain. The ends were cut back, 4 bases at V and 3 bases at J, with 17 bases in the middle. CDR3 length equals 16 residues. The CDR3 sequence is CASSLSRGRDTDTQYF. CDR3 nucleotides: TGCGCCAGCAGTCTCAGTAGGGGCAGGGATACAGATACGCAGTATTTT.

This chain links TRBV4-1 with TRBJ2-1; the match to TRBD2 covers 12 bases. The CDR3 sequence is 16 residues long. J lost 9 bases, V lost 1 base, and 7 bases had no gene match. CDR1 is MGHRA, CDR2 YSYEKL, per germline. The CDR3 region is CASSQVPGLAGGEQFF. CDR3 in DNA: TGCGCCAGCAGCCAAGTACCGGGACTAGCGGGCGGTGAGCAGTTCTTC.

For the CDR3, the DNA is TGCGCCAGCAGCCTAGGGACAGGATTGGACACTGAAGCTTTCTTT. Translation gives CASSLGTGLDTEAFF. The V gene is TRBV5-1, the J gene TRBJ1-1; 8 bases are shared with TRBD1. The J segment lost 3 bases and the V segment lost 4 bases, leaving 8 bases of the junction unmatched. CDR3 length: 15 residues. CDR1 and CDR2 from the germline V gene are SGHRS and YFSETQ.

This sequence joins TRBV7-6 and TRBJ2-5; 8 bases agree with TRBD1. The CDR3 runs 15 residues. From germline, CDR1 is SGHVS and CDR2 FNYEAQ. V lost 5 bases, J lost 4 bases, and 9 bases stayed unmatched. The CDR3 sequence is CASSDRTGIIETQYF. DNA of the CDR3: TGTGCCAGCAGCGATCGGACAGGGATTATAGAGACCCAGTACTTC.

This chain links TRBV5-1 with TRBJ2-3, with D possibly TRBD2 on 5 matching bases. The germline gives CDR1 SGHRS, CDR2 YFSETQ. Trimming removed 2 bases at V and 1 base at J, with 14 bases between. This CDR3 has 16 residues. CDR3 bases: TGCGCCAGCAGCTTCTGGGCGGGCCAGGGCACAGATACGCAGTATTTT. This encodes CASSFWAGQGTDTQYF. The entire variable domain, with the rest obtained from reference TRBV5-1 and TRBJ2-3, is as follows: KAGVTQTPRYLIKTRGQQVTLSCSPISGHRSVSWYQQTPGQGLQFLFEYFSETQRNKGNFPGRFSGRQFSNSRSEMNVSTLELGDSALYLCASSFWAGQGTDTQYFGPGTRLTVL.

DNA for the CDR3: TGTGCCAGCAGCCAAGGGGTTAGCAATCAGCCCCAGCATTTT. Residues: CASSQGVSNQPQHF. V gene TRBV4-2 combines with J gene TRBJ1-5; D ambiguous. The CDR3 length is 14 residues. The V gene's germline CDR1 is LGHNA and CDR2 YNFKEQ. V was shortened by 1 base and J by 0 bases, with 4 bases between the two germline ends.

The chain joins TRBV15 to TRBJ2-7; 12 bases match TRBD2. The CDR3 consists of 17 residues. V gave up 1 base and J gave up 3 bases; unmatched junction bases: 7. Per germline, CDR1 LNHNV and CDR2 YYDKDF (reference sequence). The DNA of the CDR3 is TGTGCCACCAGCAGAGCGACCGGGACTAGCGGGCGCTACGAGCAGTACTTC. It encodes CATSRATGTSGRYEQYF.

The chain couples TRBV7-9 to TRBJ2-3, with D maybe TRBD1 (5 bases). The germline gives CDR1 SEHNR, CDR2 FQNEAQ (reference sequence). V dropped 5 bases and J dropped 0 bases, with 15 bases sitting between them. The CDR3 loop spans 16 amino acids. The CDR3 loop is CASSRQTITSTDTQYF. For the CDR3, the DNA is TGTGCCAGCAGCCGACAGACGATTACTAGCACAGATACGCAGTATTTT.

The chain uses TRBV11-1 and TRBJ2-3; TRBD2 agrees at 11 bases. The ends lost 5 bases at V and 4 bases at J; junction bases unmatched: 11. CDR1 is SGHAT, CDR2 FQDESV, per germline (reference sequence). The CDR3 runs to 17 residues. The CDR3 DNA reads TGTGCCAGCAGCCCAGGGGTAGCGGGAGGGGCCGCAGATACGCAGTATTTT. Encoded protein: CASSPGVAGGAADTQYF.